A selection of T cell receptor beta chains follows, all from one sample in a study of cytomegalovirus exposure and HLA in healthy donors. Only in-frame clones appear in the TCRdb table, and some are missing; sequencing was by immunoSEQ multiplex PCR. Of 200,000 to 300,000 clones listed, 90% were seen once; the top ten hold approximately 3.1%. The sequenced sample was PBMCs. The receptors shown here come from a woman aged 30 to 39 in good health and CMV-seronegative. The CDR3 runs from the conserved cysteine through the conserved F or W. D genes are given only for firm matches. The size field is filled for only some rows; it gives once, few, many or a size class.

clone_size	d_call	v_call	cdr3_aa
once	-	TRBV7-9	CASSLRGSPNGETQYF
-	-	TRBV19	CASSMGQGRTYEQYF
-	-	TRBV27	CASSFGGPDNEQFF
-	TRBD2	TRBV5-1	CASSSRTSGRKIGELFF
-	-	TRBV6-1	CASSTGYPPDTQYF
-	TRBD2	TRBV18	CASSRTGGQNEQYF
-	TRBD1	TRBV27	CASSGQGTYEQYF
-	-	TRBV7-9	CASSDPGTDQETQYF
-	-	TRBV11-2	CASSTMGTDTQYF
once	-	TRBV7-9	CASTGAGYEQYF
once	-	TRBV27	CASSLSRGRNAGELFF
-	-	TRBV11-2	CASSLDAGAQYF